Given below is one T cell receptor beta chain in context. The method was immunoSEQ multiplex PCR; TCRdb's version includes in-frame clones alone and lacks a portion of them. Of under 95,000 clones in the sample, around nine tenths were seen once. The data belong to a study of T cell changes during pregnancy in multiple sclerosis. After removal of 4 bases from V and 4 bases from J, the junction contained 8 bases not matched to a gene. The CDR3 has 16 residues. Germline-derived CDR1 and CDR2 are SGHRS and YFSETQ. This clonotype originated in a female donor with multiple sclerosis, enrolled in a pregnancy study. The chain joins TRBV5-1 to TRBJ2-3, with TRBD2 matching over 11 bases. Sample: CD4+ T cells from peripheral blood mononuclear cells, taken before pregnancy. CDR3 DNA sequence: TGCGCCAGCAGCATCCCTAGCGGGAGGAGCCCAGATACGCAGTATTTT. The encoded protein is CASSIPSGRSPDTQYF.